The 3 T cell receptor beta chains presented below share a single source sample, sequenced in a study of siplizumab effects on memory and regulatory T cells. Assay: immunoSEQ multiplex PCR; the TCRdb copy retains only in-frame clones and omits some. Among tens of thousands of clones listed, approximately 88% were seen once. Sequencing used naive CD4+ T cells sorted from blood. The receptors shown here come from a human donor in good health.

The chain links TRBV7-8 to TRBJ2-7; 10 positions match TRBD1. CDR1 and CDR2 from the germline V gene are SGHVS and FQNEAQ. V lost 5 bases to trimming and J lost 5 bases; unmatched junction nucleotides: 6. There are 14 residues in the CDR3. CDR3 sequence reads: CASSLRDRGHEQYF. DNA of the CDR3: TGTGCCAGCAGCCTCCGGGACAGGGGCCACGAGCAGTACTTC.

The chain couples TRBV6-7 to TRBJ2-2, with D perhaps TRBD2 (5 bases). TRBV6-7 is an ORF, and what it does is uncertain. V lost 5 bases and J lost 5, with 12 bases in between. This CDR3 spans 14 amino acids. The DNA for the CDR3 is TGTGCCAGCAGTGACGGGGAGAGGACCGGGGAGCTGTTTTTT. Translating gives CASSDGERTGELFF.

This clone was seen only a few times. The V and J genes are TRBV7-6 and TRBJ1-3; D is undetermined. This CDR3 is 12 amino acids long. Trimming left V 6 bases short and J 6 bases short, with 9 bases between. In germline, CDR1 is SGHVS, CDR2 FNYEAQ. CDR3 residues: CASSPVENTIYF. The CDR3 DNA sequence: TGTGCCAGCAGTCCCGTGGAAAACACCATATATTTT.